This T cell receptor (beta chain) was observed in a study of CD8 T cells in Susac syndrome. A single count supports this clonotype. Random hexamers were used to reverse transcribe the RNA input (about 0.5 to 1 ug). Amplification of TCR beta CDR3 across 54 Vbeta and 13 Jbeta was performed with immunoSEQ multiplex PCR. TCRdb redid the calling of the immunoSEQ multiplex PCR reads with MiXCR, one entry per CDR3 protein. The sample shows about 300,000 distinct CDR3 sequences, roughly 90% of them seen only once. Trimming removed 3 bases from V and 4 bases from J, with 8 bases in between. The length of the CDR3 is 13 residues. CDR1 and CDR2 from the germline V gene are ENHRY and SYGVKD.

The gene calls are TRBV10-3 and TRBJ2-3; D gene ambiguous. This receptor was obtained from a human donor with multiple sclerosis. Sequenced sample: CD8+ T cells from PBMCs. DNA of the CDR3: TGTGCCATCAGTGACCCCCCCGCAGATACGCAGTATTTT. This gives the protein CAISDPPADTQYF.